The 6 T cell receptor beta chains presented below share a single source sample, sequenced in a study of cytomegalovirus exposure and HLA in healthy donors. The PCR had 60 Vbeta and 13 Jbeta primers. Sequencing was performed with immunoSEQ multiplex PCR; in TCRdb, only in-frame clones are kept and a portion is missing. The sample comprises approximately 100,000 clones, roughly 79% of which are singletons, and 1.5% to 2% rests with the top ten. Sequencing was carried out using PBMCs. The receptor source for this set is a woman between 35 and 50 years old in good health and CMV-seronegative.

The sample holds one count of this clone. The chain uses TRBV28 and TRBJ2-2, with 10 bases matching TRBD1. The CDR3 totals 14 residues. Germline V gene sequence: CDR1 MDHEN, CDR2 SYDVKM. After removal of 8 bases from V and 6 bases from J, the junction contained 6 bases not matched to a gene. The CDR3 sequence: CASLAGTGAGELFF. In DNA form, the CDR3 reads TGTGCCAGCCTTGCCGGGACAGGGGCCGGGGAGCTGTTTTTT.

This clone occurred once. This chain uses TRBV7-2 with TRBJ1-5, with D uncertain. This CDR3 contains 16 residues. With 0 bases removed from V and 3 bases from J, the gap between germline ends came to 12 bases. CDR1 is SGHTA, CDR2 FQGNSA, per germline. This CDR3 reads CASSLAMAVNNQPQHF. The CDR3 DNA follows: TGTGCCAGCAGCTTAGCCATGGCAGTCAACAATCAGCCCCAGCATTTT.

The chain joins TRBV6-5 to TRBJ2-7, with TRBD1 identical over 9 bases. V trimming: 6 bases; J trimming: 2 bases; junction bases outside the gene matches: 5. The germline V gene encodes CDR1 MNHEY and CDR2 SVGAGI. This CDR3 has 14 residues. CDR3 DNA sequence: TGTGCCAGCAGCCAGACAGGGGGAACCTACGAGCAGTACTTC. Translated: CASSQTGGTYEQYF.

The rearrangement uses TRBV9 and TRBJ1-1; 8 bases agree with TRBD1. Germline V gene data show CDR1 as SGDLS and CDR2 as YYNGEE. This CDR3 region has 15 residues. V lost 3 bases to trimming and J lost 0 bases; unmatched junction nucleotides: 4. DNA for the CDR3: TGTGCCAGCAGCGCCAGGACAGGGATGAACACTGAAGCTTTCTTT. Translated: CASSARTGMNTEAFF.

About this clone: This sample also contains other DNA sequences that code for the same CDR3. This rearrangement joins TRBV28 to TRBJ1-2; no clear D gene. The V end was cut by 3 bases, the J end by 5 bases, with 19 bases between. CDR3 size: 16 residues. The germline V gene encodes CDR1 MDHEN and CDR2 SYDVKM. CDR3 sequence reads: CASSFSSVGGLYGYTF. CDR3 in DNA: TGTGCCAGCAGTTTTAGTTCTGTGGGAGGGTTATATGGCTACACCTTC.

This clone was recorded once. The J gene is TRBJ2-7, the V gene TRBV4-2; 9 nucleotides line up with TRBD2. This CDR3 is 15 amino acids long. The germline V gene encodes CDR1 LGHNA and CDR2 YNFKEQ. V lost 0 bases and J lost 2; bases outside the gene matches: 2. CDR3 nucleotides: TGTGCCAGCAGCCAAGAAGCGGGAGGCGCCTACGAGCAGTACTTC. Amino acid sequence: CASSQEAGGAYEQYF.